This T cell receptor (beta chain) was sequenced for a study of regulatory T cells in long-lasting Graves disease (TCRdb year 2021). At the level of the whole study: In the newly diagnosed Graves' disease group, patients had been taking antithyroid drugs for less than 3 months. A total of approximately 35 samples underwent TCR sequencing: around 13 from persistent and roughly 20 from newly diagnosed Graves' disease patients. Peripheral blood TCR sequencing and RNA sequencing compared persistent Graves' disease patients with newly diagnosed Graves' disease patients. The study was conducted in China and was registered as a clinical trial.

The sample's time point label, in plain terms: newly diagnosed GD, antithyroid drugs for less than 3 months. For both TCR sequencing and RNA sequencing, RNA was extracted from PBMCs in TRIzol. The diagnosis of Graves' disease followed American Thyroid Association guidelines. The patients came from an endocrinology department in Xi'an, China. From each patient, about 8.9 milliliters of peripheral blood was collected into an EDTA anticoagulant tube. Ficoll Paque Plus density gradient separation was used to isolate PBMCs, and no further T cell sorting was performed. An Agilent 2100 Bioanalyzer and agarose gel were used to assess RNA quality, and a NanoDrop 2000 was used to measure RNA concentration. What the authors observed across the whole study: A larger number of public clonotypes was shared among persistent patients (more than 2,500) than among newly diagnosed patients (approximately 1,000). Compared with newly diagnosed patients, persistent Graves' disease patients had lower TCR Shannon entropy and fewer highly expanded clones, which suggests clonal expansion. The small sample size was acknowledged by the authors as a limitation that may reduce accuracy. Sequencing and analysis were restricted to the TCR beta chain. Only peripheral blood was studied, because thyroid tissue, the primary lesion, was inaccessible. TRBV28, TRBJ1-2 and TRBJ2-5 were preferentially used in persistent disease, while TRBV20-1 and TRBJ2-1 were favored in newly diagnosed disease.

Measured from the cysteine to the phenylalanine, the CDR3 is 15 residues long. The read is trimmed to its CDR3 DNA, 45 bases read in frame from base 1. CDR1 and CDR2 are drawn from the germline V gene (reference sequence): MNHEY, SMNVEV. Library construction relied on multiplex PCR. These reads were obtained on an Illumina HiSeq 4000. iRepertoire HTBI primers and Arm-PCR amplification of CDR3 regions were used to construct TCR beta libraries. PCR products were gel purified before sequencing. From the authors' description of their analysis: Gene usage analysis of CDR3 amino acid clonotypes relied on the approximately 62 TRBV and around 13 TRBJ segments identified across samples. Filtered high-quality paired reads were merged into contigs using COPE and FqMerger. Contigs were aligned with BLAST to IMGT TRBV, TRBD and TRBJ reference genes, and CDR3 was defined per IMGT. Any clonotype with a frequency above 0.1% was counted as a highly expanded clone. Shannon entropy was used to measure repertoire diversity, and the Gini coefficient was used to measure V-J evenness. Public clonotypes were defined as clonotypes shared by more than one individual. Using fastp at Q25 and MiXCR, TCRdb reprocessed the public reads and kept productive beta chains. When rows share a CDR3 protein, they turn into one entry using the most common DNA and genes. The authors' filters were not applied to this entry. The sample yields about 620,000 distinct CDR3 sequences; around 15% were counted once. The ten most abundant clones make up around a sixth of the sample.

This clonotype was seen a few times. This clone's antigen is unknown. A much bigger clone sits one base away, suggesting this may be a read error. Another study also made use of these data, one on T cells in Graves' hyperthyroidism and ophthalmopathy. As described in the second report: Stable Graves' hyperthyroidism was defined as no progression to ophthalmopathy during 18 months of follow-up. Hyperthyroidism patients were aged 18 to 65 years and newly diagnosed, with disease duration of less than 2 months. Exclusion was applied to patients with uncontrolled infections, other autoimmune diseases, pregnancy or lactation. Diagnoses were based on clinical symptoms, serum thyroxine and TRAb, thyroid ultrasound and orbital computed tomography. The first round of RT-PCR for the TCR CDR3 was performed with the HTBI primer set and the Qiagen OneStep RT-PCR kit. Most expanded thyroid clonotypes (frequency above 0.001) were also detected in blood, suggesting blood repertoires may reflect thyroid immune responses. Ophthalmopathy was separated from stable hyperthyroidism by a 13 V-J signature model, with about 86% sensitivity and roughly 81% specificity obtained in cross-validation and 80%/75% obtained in testing. In validation, progression to ophthalmopathy was predicted by the model with 65% to 71% sensitivity and roughly 72% specificity, a median of about 6 months before onset. TCR V-J signatures able to tell the groups apart were searched for in a discovery cohort of some 100 patients, of whom fewer than 45 had Graves' ophthalmopathy and about 60 had stable Graves' hyperthyroidism. Prospective prediction of ophthalmopathy was tested in an independent validation cohort of 18 to 20 hyperthyroidism patients and 17 patients who later progressed to ophthalmopathy. For training and testing, the 110 or so patients in the discovery cohort were randomly divided in a 7:3 ratio. In about 6 Graves' hyperthyroidism patients, the study also compared T-cell repertoires from thyroid tissue with T-cell repertoires from blood. After blood sampling, hyperthyroidism patients were treated with methimazole at a starting dose of 30 mg daily, and ophthalmopathy patients were treated with high-dose intravenous methylprednisolone. Libraries were constructed in a second round of multiplex PCR, after which size selection and purification were performed. Libraries were sequenced paired-end with 100 bp reads on an Illumina HiSeq2000. SOAPnuke was used to process the raw data, throwing out any read that contained adapters or uncalled bases, had a mean Phred below 15, or lacked an exact constant-primer or identifier match. High-quality paired reads were merged with COPE v1.2.5, and unique nucleotide sequences were defined as clonotypes. Clonotypes were aligned to IMGT TRBV, TRBD and TRBJ reference segments using MiTCR v1.1. Only V-J combinations with frequency above 0.0001, covering about 99% of repertoires, were analysed. A TCS score was defined as the ratio between F50 (clonal expansion) and ExV (chaos), using BLOSUM62-based TCRdist between CDR3 peptides within each V-J. Welch's t-statistics and random forest reduced fewer than 550 V-J features to 10 to 15, which were used in a naive Bayes classifier (R e1071). Sample size was not statistically predetermined, and investigators were not blinded to group allocation. According to the paper, TCR Vbeta CDR3 sequencing was carried out on roughly 130 peripheral blood samples, which came from 40 to 45 ophthalmopathy, around 74 hyperthyroidism and some 17 progressor patients.

The sequence came from a woman younger than 45 with Graves disease. Donor details come from another sample of the same person, matched by shared clones. The receptor chain draws on TRBV27 and TRBJ1-6, and 7 junctional nucleotides match TRBD1. The material was peripheral blood mononuclear cells (PBMCs), obtained at new diagnosis, from a patient treated with antithyroid drugs. Here the CDR3 is given as CASSLSGTVNPPLHF. The nucleotide sequence reads as follows: TGTGCCAGCAGTTTAAGTGGGACAGTTAATCCACCCCTCCACTTT.